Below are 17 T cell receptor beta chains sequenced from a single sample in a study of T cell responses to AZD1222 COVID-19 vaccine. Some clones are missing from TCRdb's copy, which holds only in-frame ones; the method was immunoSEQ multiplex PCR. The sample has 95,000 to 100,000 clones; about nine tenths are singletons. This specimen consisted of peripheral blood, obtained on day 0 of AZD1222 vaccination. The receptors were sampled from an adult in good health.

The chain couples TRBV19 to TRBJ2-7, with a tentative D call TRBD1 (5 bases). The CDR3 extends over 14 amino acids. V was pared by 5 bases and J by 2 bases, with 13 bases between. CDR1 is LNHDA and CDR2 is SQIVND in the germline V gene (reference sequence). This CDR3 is CASSSNRFTYEQYF. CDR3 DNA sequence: TGTGCCAGTAGTTCGAACAGGTTTACCTACGAGCAGTACTTC. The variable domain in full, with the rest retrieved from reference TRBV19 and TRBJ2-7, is DGGITQSPKYLFRKEGQNVTLSCEQNLNHDAMYWYRQDPGQGLRLIYYSQIVNDFQKGDIAEGYSVSREKKESFPLTVTSAQKNPTAFYLCASSSNRFTYEQYFGPGTRLTVT.

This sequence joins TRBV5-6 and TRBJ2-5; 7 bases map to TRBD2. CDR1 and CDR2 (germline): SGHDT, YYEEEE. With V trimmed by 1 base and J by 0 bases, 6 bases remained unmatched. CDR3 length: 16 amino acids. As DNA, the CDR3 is TGTGCCAGCAGCTTGTTCAGCGGGGCAAACCAAGAGACCCAGTACTTC. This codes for CASSLFSGANQETQYF.

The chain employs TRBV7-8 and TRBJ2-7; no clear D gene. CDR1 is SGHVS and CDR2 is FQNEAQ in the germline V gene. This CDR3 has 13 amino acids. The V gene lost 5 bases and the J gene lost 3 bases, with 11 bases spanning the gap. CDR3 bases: TGTGCCAGCAGCCCAAACCGGAACTACGAGCAGTACTTC. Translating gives CASSPNRNYEQYF.

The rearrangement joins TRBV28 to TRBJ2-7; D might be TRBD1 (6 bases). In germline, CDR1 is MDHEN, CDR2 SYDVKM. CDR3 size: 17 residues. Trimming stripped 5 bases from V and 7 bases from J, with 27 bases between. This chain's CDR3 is CASSPPGMGAGLSEQYF. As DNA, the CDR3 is TGTGCCAGCAGTCCCCCTGGTATGGGGGCAGGGTTATCGGAGCAGTACTTC.

The DNA for the CDR3 is TGTGCCTGCATCGGTCAGGGTGTAGGCACCGGGGAGCTGTTTTTT. It translates to CACIGQGVGTGELFF. The V gene is TRBV30, the J gene TRBJ2-2; possibly TRBD1 for D (5 bases). Germline assignment: CDR1 GTSNPN and CDR2 SVGIG (reference sequence). The CDR3 is 15 amino acids. V was shortened by 6 bases and J by 4 bases, with 18 bases between the two germline ends.

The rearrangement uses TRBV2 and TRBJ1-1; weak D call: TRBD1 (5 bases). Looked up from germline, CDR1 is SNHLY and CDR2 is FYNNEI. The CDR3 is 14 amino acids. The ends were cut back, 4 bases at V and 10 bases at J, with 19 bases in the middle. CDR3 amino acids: CASSVSGRGGGAFF. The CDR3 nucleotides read TGTGCCAGCAGTGTATCAGGGAGGGGCGGTGGAGCTTTCTTT.

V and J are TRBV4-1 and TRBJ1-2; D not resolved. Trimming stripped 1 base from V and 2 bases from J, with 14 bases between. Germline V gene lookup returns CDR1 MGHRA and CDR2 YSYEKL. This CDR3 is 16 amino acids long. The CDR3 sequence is CASSQGLARSNYGYTF. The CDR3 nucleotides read TGCGCCAGCAGCCAAGGGCTGGCCAGATCAAACTATGGCTACACCTTC.

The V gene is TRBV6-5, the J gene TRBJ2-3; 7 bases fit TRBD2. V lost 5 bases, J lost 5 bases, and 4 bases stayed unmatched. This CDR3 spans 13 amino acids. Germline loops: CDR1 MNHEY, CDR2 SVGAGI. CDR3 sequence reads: CASSSTSVDTQYF. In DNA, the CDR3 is TGTGCCAGCAGTAGCACTAGCGTAGATACGCAGTATTTT.

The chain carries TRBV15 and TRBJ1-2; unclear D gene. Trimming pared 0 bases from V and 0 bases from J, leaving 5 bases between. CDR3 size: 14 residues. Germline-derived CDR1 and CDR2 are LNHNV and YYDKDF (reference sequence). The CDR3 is CATSRDYTNYGYTF. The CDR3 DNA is TGTGCCACCAGCAGAGATTACACTAACTATGGCTACACCTTC.

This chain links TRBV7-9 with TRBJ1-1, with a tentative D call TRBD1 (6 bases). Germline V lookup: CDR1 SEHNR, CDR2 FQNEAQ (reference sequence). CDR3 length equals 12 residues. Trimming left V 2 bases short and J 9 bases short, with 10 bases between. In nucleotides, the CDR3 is TGTGCCAGCAGCTTAAGACAGGACCAAGCTTTCTTT. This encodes CASSLRQDQAFF.

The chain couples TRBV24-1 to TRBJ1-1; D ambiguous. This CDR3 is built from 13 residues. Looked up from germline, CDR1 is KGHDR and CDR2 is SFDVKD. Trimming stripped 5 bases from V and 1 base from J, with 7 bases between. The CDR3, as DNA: TGTGCCACCAGTGCAGGCACGAACACTGAAGCTTTCTTT. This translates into CATSAGTNTEAFF.

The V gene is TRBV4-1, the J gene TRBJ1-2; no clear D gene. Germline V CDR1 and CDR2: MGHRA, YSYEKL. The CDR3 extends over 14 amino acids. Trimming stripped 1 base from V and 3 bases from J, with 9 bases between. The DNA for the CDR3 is TGCGCCAGCAGCCAAGGTCCGACTGACTATGGCTACACCTTC. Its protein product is CASSQGPTDYGYTF.

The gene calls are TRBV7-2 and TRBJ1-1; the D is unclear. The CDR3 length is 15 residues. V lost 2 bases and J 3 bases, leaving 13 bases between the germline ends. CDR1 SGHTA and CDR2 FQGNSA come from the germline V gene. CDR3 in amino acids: CASSLQASQDTEAFF. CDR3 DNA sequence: TGTGCCAGCAGCTTACAGGCCAGCCAGGACACTGAAGCTTTCTTT.

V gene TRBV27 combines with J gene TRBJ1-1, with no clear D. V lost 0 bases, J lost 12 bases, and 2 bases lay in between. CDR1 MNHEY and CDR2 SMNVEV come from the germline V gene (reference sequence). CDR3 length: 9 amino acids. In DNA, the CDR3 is TGTGCCAGCAGTTTATCCTCTTTCTTT. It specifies CASSLSSFF.

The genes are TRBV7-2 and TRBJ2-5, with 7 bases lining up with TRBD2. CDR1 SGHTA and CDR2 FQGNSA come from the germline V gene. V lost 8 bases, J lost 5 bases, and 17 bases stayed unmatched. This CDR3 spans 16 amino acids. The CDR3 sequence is CASLKPLALGGETQYF. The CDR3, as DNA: TGTGCCAGCCTGAAACCTCTAGCCCTGGGAGGGGAGACCCAGTACTTC.

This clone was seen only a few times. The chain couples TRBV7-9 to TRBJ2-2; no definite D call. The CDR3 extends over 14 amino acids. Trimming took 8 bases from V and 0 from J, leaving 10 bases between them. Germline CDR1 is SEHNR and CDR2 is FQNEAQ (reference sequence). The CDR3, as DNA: TGTGCCAGCGACCCTCGCGCGAACACCGGGGAGCTGTTTTTT. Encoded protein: CASDPRANTGELFF.

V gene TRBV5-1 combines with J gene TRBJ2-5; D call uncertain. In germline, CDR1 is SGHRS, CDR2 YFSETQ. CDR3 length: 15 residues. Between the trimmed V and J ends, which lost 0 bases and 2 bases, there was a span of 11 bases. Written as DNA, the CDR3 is TGCGCCAGCAGCTTGGCCCGTAACCGACAAGAGACCCAGTACTTC. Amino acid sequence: CASSLARNRQETQYF.